The 8 T cell receptor beta chains presented below share a single source sample, sequenced in a study of shared clonotypes between healthy human individuals (dated by TCRdb to 2020 to 2021). Library method: the immunoSEQ multiplex PCR assay. TCRdb provides this immuneACCESS table in a form limited to in-frame rearrangements. Some clones are lacking; in checked studies, under half of them reflect an unresolved V gene, and why the rest are absent is not known. The sample contains 950,000 to 1,200,000 clones, approximately 77% of them found a single time. The ten largest clones add up to 0.89% of the sample. Sequencing was performed on memory CD4+ T cells from PBMCs. This specimen's cell subset or site label, interpreted: CD45RA-negative fraction. The origin of the receptors is a young man in good health. Some clones in this sample may be carry-over from other donors' samples.

In its sample, this clone was seen a few times. The chain is built from TRBV7-7 and TRBJ2-5; either TRBD1 or TRBD2 may supply D (7 bases each). V was clipped by 5 bases and J by 4 bases, with 17 bases between them. Germline CDR1 and CDR2: SSHAT and FNYEAQ (reference sequence). There are 15 residues in the CDR3. CDR3 nucleotides: TGTGCCAGCAGCACCCACTCAGGGGGGGGAGAGACCCAGTACTTC. It encodes CASSTHSGGGETQYF.

The chain has TRBV19 and TRBJ1-5; D unresolved. The germline V and J ends were trimmed by 3 bases and 3 bases, with 9 bases remaining between them. The CDR3 is 14 residues long. Germline V gives CDR1 LNHDA, CDR2 SQIVND (reference sequence). CDR3 nucleotides: TGTGCCAGTAGTATTTACAGCCACAATCAGCCCCAGCATTTT. Translation gives CASSIYSHNQPQHF.

About this clone itself: This could be a read error, since a much larger clone is one nucleotide away. Other DNA variants within this sample encode the same CDR3. This sequence joins TRBV7-2 and TRBJ2-5; the D is unclear. This CDR3 has 11 amino acids. From germline, CDR1 is SGHTA and CDR2 FQGNSA. V shed 5 bases and J shed 1 base, with 2 bases lying between them. The CDR3 region has the DNA TGTGCCAGCAGCAGCCAAGAGACCCAGTACTTC. The encoded protein is CASSSQETQYF.

As for this clone: A much larger clone differs from this one at a single base, so this may be a read error. This rearrangement joins TRBV30 to TRBJ1-4; a weak D match, TRBD1 (6 bases). Per the germline V gene, CDR1 is GTSNPN and CDR2 is SVGIG (reference sequence). The CDR3 extends over 14 amino acids. Trimming shortened V by 4 bases and J by 4 bases, and 13 bases separated the two germline ends. The CDR3 loop is CAWTRRGRNEKLFF. CDR3 DNA: TGTGCCTGGACTCGACGGGGGCGTAATGAAAAACTGTTTTTT.

Notes on this clone: A much larger clone differs from this one at a single base, so this may be a read error. The chain joins TRBV4-1 to TRBJ1-1; D is possibly TRBD1 (5 bases). Per germline, CDR1 MGHRA and CDR2 YSYEKL. The CDR3 runs 13 residues. The germline V and J ends were trimmed by 4 bases and 1 base, with 7 bases remaining between them. The CDR3 region has the DNA TGCGCCAGCAGCCTCGGACAGAACACTGAAGCTTTCTTT. Encoded protein: CASSLGQNTEAFF.

The V gene is TRBV30, the J gene TRBJ2-5, with TRBD2 matching over 10 bases. The V and J ends lost 4 bases and 4 bases, in that order; junction bases with no gene match: 18. The germline V gene has CDR1 GTSNPN and CDR2 SVGIG (reference sequence). This CDR3 contains 18 residues. The CDR3 sequence: CAWKGVGKREGRRETQYF. The DNA of the CDR3 is TGTGCCTGGAAGGGAGTGGGAAAGCGGGAGGGCCGACGAGAGACCCAGTACTTC. The full variable domain, completed using reference TRBV30 and TRBJ2-5, is SQTIHQWPATLVQPVGSPLSLECTVEGTSNPNLYWYRQAAGRGLQLLFYSVGIGQISSEVPQNLSASRPQDRQFILSSKKLLLSDSGFYLCAWKGVGKREGRRETQYFGPGTRLLVL.

V usage is TRBV7-2 and J usage is TRBJ2-5, with D possibly matching TRBD2 (6 bases). The V end lost 3 bases, the J end lost 1 base, and 9 bases lay between the germline ends. Per the germline V gene, CDR1 is SGHTA and CDR2 is FQGNSA. The length of the CDR3 is 14 residues. Here the CDR3 reads CASSLGLIQETQYF. Written as DNA, the CDR3 is TGTGCCAGCAGCTTGGGACTTATCCAAGAGACCCAGTACTTC. Full variable domain (missing parts from reference TRBV7-2 and TRBJ2-5): GAGVSQSPSNKVTEKGKDVELRCDPISGHTALYWYRQSLGQGLEFLIYFQGNSAPDKSGLPSDRFSAERTGGSVSTLTIQRTQQEDSAVYLCASSLGLIQETQYFGPGTRLLVL.

This clone was found a few times. The rearrangement links TRBV7-9 to TRBJ2-2, with 9 bases aligning to TRBD2. Germline V CDR1 and CDR2: SEHNR, FQNEAQ (reference sequence). The CDR3 extends over 15 amino acids. The junction had 4 bases not matched to a gene; V was cut back by 5 bases and J by 3 bases. The CDR3 DNA is TGTGCCAGCAGCCTACTAGCGGGTCACACCGGGGAGCTGTTTTTT. Amino acid sequence: CASSLLAGHTGELFF.